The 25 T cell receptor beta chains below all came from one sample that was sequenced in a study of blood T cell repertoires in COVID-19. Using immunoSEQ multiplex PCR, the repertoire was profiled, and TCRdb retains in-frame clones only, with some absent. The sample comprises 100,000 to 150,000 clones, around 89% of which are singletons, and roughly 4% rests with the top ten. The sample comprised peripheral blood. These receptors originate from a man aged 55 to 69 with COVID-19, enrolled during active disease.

Written as DNA, the CDR3 is TGTGCCAGCAGCGTAGTGGGGGCCCAGGGAGACACCATATATTTT. This encodes CASSVVGAQGDTIYF. The chain couples TRBV9 to TRBJ1-3, with TRBD1 as a possible D gene (6 bases). Germline assignment: CDR1 SGDLS and CDR2 YYNGEE. The CDR3 extends over 15 amino acids. Deletions cut 0 bases from V and 8 bases from J, with 15 bases between.

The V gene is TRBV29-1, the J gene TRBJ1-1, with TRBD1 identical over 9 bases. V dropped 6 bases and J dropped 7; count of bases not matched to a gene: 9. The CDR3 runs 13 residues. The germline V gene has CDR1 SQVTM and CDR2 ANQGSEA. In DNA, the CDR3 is TGCAGCGTGGACAGGGGAGACTTCAATGAAGCTTTCTTT. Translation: CSVDRGDFNEAFF.

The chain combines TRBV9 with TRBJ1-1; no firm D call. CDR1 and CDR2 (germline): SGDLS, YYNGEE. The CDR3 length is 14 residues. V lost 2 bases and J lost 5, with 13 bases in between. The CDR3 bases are TGTGCCAGCAGCGTGTTCTCAGGAGGTACTGAAGCTTTCTTT. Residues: CASSVFSGGTEAFF.

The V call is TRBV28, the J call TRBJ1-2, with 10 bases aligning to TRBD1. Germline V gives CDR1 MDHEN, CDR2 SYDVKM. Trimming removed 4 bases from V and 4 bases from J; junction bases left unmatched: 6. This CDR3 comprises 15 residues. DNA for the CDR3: TGTGCCAGCAGTTCGACAGGGGGCCCGTCCTATGGCTACACCTTC. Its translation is CASSSTGGPSYGYTF.

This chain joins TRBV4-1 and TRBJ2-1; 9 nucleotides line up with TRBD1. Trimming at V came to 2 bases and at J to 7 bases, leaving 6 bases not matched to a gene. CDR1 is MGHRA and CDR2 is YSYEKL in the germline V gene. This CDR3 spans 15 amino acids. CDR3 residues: CASSQPGTGWNEQFF. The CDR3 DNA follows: TGCGCCAGCAGCCAACCTGGGACAGGGTGGAATGAGCAGTTCTTC.

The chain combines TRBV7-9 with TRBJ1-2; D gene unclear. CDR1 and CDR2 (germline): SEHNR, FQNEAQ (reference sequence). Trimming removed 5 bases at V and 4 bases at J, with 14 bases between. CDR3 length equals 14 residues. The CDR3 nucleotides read TGTGCCAGCAGCCAAGGACGCGGGAGCTATGGCTACACCTTC. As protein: CASSQGRGSYGYTF.

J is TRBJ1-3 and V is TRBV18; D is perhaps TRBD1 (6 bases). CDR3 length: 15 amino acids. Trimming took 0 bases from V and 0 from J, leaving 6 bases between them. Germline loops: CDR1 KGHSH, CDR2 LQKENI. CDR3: CASSPPDSSGNTIYF. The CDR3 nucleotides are TGTGCCAGCTCACCACCGGACAGCTCTGGAAACACCATATATTTT.

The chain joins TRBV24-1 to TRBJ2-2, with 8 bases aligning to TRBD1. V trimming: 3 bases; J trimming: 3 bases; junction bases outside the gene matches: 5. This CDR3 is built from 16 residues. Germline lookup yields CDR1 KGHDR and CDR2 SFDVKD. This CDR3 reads CATSDHDRGDTGELFF. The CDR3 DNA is TGTGCCACCAGTGATCACGACAGGGGCGACACCGGGGAGCTGTTTTTT.

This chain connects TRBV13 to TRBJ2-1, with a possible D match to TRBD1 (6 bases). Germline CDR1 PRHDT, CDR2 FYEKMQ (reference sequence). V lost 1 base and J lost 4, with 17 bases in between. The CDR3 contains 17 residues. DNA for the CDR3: TGTGCCAGCAGCTTAGAGAAAACAGGGTTGGCTTACAATGAGCAGTTCTTC. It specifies CASSLEKTGLAYNEQFF. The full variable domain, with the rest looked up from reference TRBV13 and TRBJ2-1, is AAGVIQSPRHLIKEKRETATLKCYPIPRHDTVYWYQQGPGQDPQFLISFYEKMQSDKGSIPDRFSAQQFSDYHSELNMSSLELGDSALYFCASSLEKTGLAYNEQFFGPGTRLTVL.

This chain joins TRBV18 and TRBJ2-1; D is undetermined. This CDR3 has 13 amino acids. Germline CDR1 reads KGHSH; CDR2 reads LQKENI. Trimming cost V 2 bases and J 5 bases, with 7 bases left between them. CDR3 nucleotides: TGTGCCAGCTCACCATGGTCGGACAATGAGCAGTTCTTC. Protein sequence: CASSPWSDNEQFF. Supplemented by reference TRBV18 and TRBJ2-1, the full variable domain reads NAGVMQNPRHLVRRRGQEARLRCSPMKGHSHVYWYRQLPEEGLKFMVYLQKENIIDESGMPKERFSAEFPKEGPSILRIQQVVRGDSAAYFCASSPWSDNEQFFGPGTRLTVL.

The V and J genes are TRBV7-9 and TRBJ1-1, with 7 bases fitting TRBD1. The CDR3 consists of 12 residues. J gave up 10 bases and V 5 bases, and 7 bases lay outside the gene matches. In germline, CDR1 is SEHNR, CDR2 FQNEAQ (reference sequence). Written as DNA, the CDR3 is TGTGCCAGCAGCCGAGGACAGGAGGGAGCTTTCTTT. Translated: CASSRGQEGAFF.

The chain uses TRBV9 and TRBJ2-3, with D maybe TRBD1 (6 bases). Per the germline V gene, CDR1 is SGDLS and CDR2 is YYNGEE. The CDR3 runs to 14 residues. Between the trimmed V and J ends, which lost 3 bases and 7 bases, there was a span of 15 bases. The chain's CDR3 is CASSASTGYYTQYF. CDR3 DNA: TGTGCCAGCAGCGCAAGTACAGGGTATTATACGCAGTATTTT.

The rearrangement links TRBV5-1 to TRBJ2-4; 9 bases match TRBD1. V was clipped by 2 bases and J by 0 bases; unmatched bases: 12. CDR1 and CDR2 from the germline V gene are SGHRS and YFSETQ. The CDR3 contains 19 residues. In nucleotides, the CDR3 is TGCGCCAGCAGCTTATCCGGGACAGGGAGCGCACTAGCCAAAAACATTCAGTACTTC. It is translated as CASSLSGTGSALAKNIQYF.

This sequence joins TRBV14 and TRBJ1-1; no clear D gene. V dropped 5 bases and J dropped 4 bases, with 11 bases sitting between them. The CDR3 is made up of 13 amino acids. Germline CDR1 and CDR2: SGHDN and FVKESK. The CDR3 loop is CASSSGVPTEAFF. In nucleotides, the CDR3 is TGTGCCAGCAGCAGCGGGGTCCCCACTGAAGCTTTCTTT.

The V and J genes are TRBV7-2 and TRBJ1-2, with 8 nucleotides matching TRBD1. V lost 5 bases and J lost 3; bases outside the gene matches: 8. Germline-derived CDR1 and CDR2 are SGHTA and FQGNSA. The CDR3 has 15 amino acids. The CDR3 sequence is CASSPRTGRDYGYTF. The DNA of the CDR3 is TGTGCCAGCAGCCCTAGGACAGGGAGAGACTATGGCTACACCTTC.

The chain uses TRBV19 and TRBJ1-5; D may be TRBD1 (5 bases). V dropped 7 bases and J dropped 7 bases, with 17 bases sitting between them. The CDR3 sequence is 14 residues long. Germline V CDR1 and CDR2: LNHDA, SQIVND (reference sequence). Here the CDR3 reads CASIPTGVRQPQHF. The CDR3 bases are TGTGCCAGTATCCCCACGGGGGTTAGGCAGCCCCAGCATTTT.

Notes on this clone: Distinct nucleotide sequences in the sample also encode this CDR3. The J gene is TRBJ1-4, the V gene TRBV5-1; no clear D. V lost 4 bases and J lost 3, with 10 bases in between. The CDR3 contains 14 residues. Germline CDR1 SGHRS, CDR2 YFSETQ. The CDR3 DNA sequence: TGCGCCAGCAGCCTTGGTGCGGCTAATGAAAAACTGTTTTTT. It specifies CASSLGAANEKLFF.

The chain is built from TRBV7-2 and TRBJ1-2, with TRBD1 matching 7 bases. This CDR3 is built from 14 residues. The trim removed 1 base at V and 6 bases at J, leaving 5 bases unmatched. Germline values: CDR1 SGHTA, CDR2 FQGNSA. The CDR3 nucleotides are TGTGCCAGCAGCTTAGTTAGGGGGCGCGATGGCTACACCTTC. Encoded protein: CASSLVRGRDGYTF.

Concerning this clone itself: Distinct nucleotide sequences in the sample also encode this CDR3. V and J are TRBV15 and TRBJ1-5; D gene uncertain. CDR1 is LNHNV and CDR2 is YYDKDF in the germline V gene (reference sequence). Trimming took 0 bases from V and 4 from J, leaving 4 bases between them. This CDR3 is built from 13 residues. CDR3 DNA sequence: TGTGCCACCAGCAGAGACCAAAATCAGCCCCAGCATTTT. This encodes CATSRDQNQPQHF.

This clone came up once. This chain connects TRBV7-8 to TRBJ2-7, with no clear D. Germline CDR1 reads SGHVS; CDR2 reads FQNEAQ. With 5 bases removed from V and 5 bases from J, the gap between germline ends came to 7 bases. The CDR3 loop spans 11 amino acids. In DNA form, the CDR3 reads TGTGCCAGCAGCCTTTATAACGAGCAGTACTTC. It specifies CASSLYNEQYF.

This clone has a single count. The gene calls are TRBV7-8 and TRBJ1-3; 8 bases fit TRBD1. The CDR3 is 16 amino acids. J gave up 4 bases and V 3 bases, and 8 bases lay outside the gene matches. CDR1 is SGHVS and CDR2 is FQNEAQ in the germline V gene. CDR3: CASSFSSGTGGNTIYF. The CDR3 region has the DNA TGTGCCAGCAGCTTTTCTAGTGGGACAGGCGGAAACACCATATATTTT.

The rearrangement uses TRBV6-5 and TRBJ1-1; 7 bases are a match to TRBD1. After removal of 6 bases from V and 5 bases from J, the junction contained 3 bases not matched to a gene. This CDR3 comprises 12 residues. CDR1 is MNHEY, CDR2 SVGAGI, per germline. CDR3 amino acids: CASRSTGTEAFF. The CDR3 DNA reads TGTGCCAGCAGATCGACAGGGACTGAAGCTTTCTTT.

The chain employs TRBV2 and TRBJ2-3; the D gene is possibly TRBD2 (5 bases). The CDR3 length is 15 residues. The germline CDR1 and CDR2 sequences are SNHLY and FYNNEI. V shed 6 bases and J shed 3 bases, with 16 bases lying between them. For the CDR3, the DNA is TGTGCCAGCAGCGGGGTGCAATTGGGGACAGATACGCAGTATTTT. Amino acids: CASSGVQLGTDTQYF.

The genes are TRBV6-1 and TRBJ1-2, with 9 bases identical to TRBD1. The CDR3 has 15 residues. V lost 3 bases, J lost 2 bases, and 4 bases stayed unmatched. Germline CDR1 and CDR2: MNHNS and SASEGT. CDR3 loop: CASSDLGTGNYGYTF. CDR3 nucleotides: TGTGCCAGCAGTGACCTCGGGACAGGGAACTATGGCTACACCTTC.

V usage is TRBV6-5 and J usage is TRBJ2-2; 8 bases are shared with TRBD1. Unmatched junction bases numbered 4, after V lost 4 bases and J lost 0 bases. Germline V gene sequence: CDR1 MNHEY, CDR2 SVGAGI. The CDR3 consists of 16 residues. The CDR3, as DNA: TGTGCCAGCAGTTTGGACAGGGTATCGAACACCGGGGAGCTGTTTTTT. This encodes CASSLDRVSNTGELFF.